The rows below give T cell receptor beta chains drawn from one sample of a study of T cell responses to AZD1222 COVID-19 vaccine. Repertoires were generated with immunoSEQ multiplex PCR, while TCRdb's copy carries only in-frame clones and drops some. The table has 65,000 to 75,000 clones, about three quarters seen once. The sequences come from peripheral blood, collected 28 days after the second AZD1222 dose. The receptors here all came from an adult who received the AZD1222 COVID-19 vaccine. The conserved cysteine and the conserved F or W are not part of the CDR3 here.

TRBV19	12	TRBJ2-2	ASTWAGNTGELF
TRBV2	12	TRBJ1-2	ASSDRRQPAGYT
TRBV7-9	11	TRBJ1-4	ASSLAGQGLTF
TRBV6-5	13	TRBJ1-5	ASSYTSGINQPQH
TRBV11-2	11	TRBJ2-2	ASSPILSGELF
TRBV2	13	TRBJ2-3	ASTQGVINTDTQY
TRBV3-1/TRBV3-2	14	TRBJ2-2	ASSQGGFQGTGELF
TRBV5-1	12	TRBJ2-1	ASSPGTIDNEQF
TRBV7-8	12	TRBJ2-1	ASSLVQGWNEQF
TRBV10-2	13	TRBJ2-7	ASSESVGISYEQY
TRBV5-1	14	TRBJ2-2	ASSLPLAGNTGELF
TRBV14	10	TRBJ2-2	ASSLTEGELF
TRBV6-6	11	TRBJ1-4	ASSYRQGKKLF
TRBV19	11	TRBJ1-1	ASIQGAWTEAF
TRBV5-1	14	TRBJ2-3	ASFLSGTSGANTQY
TRBV3-1/TRBV3-2	14	TRBJ2-7	ASSQQGVPSSYEQY
TRBV11-2	11	TRBJ2-5	ASSQTGLETQY
TRBV5-1	14	TRBJ1-1	ASSVRSGLLNTEAF
TRBV6-6	12	TRBJ1-4	ASRVGQSNEKLF
TRBV2	12	TRBJ1-4	ASSGRRANEKLF
TRBV6-2/TRBV6-3	13	TRBJ2-2	ASSFVAASAGELF
TRBV24-1	13	TRBJ2-3	ATTAGGSHADTQY
TRBV14	13	TRBJ2-7	ASSQDLGGSHEQY
TRBV5-1	12	TRBJ2-7	ASHGDAEIYEQY
TRBV6-1	11	TRBJ2-7	ASSEVLPYEQY
TRBV27	13	TRBJ2-3	ASSPWTGGADTQY
TRBV28	17	TRBJ1-3	ASSVFISRGRSSGNTIY
TRBV28	11	TRBJ2-1	ASAEREGGEQF
TRBV7-8	13	TRBJ2-7	ASSFSGSSSYEQY